These 32 T cell receptor beta chains were sequenced from one sample in a study of blood T cell repertoires in COVID-19. The assay was immunoSEQ multiplex PCR, and TCRdb's table has in-frame clones only and misses some. The sample includes 200,000 or so clones, around 85% of them seen just once. The sequencing sample was made of peripheral blood. All receptors derive from a human donor in a cohort sampled during active COVID-19.

The chain joins TRBV3-1 (or the pseudogene TRBV3-2) to TRBJ1-2; perhaps TRBD1 as D (5 bases). The CDR3 contains 16 residues. The germline gives CDR1 LGHDT, CDR2 YNNKEL (reference sequence). The germline V and J ends were trimmed by 1 base and 3 bases, with 15 bases remaining between them. This CDR3 is CASSQGGTGDYYGYTF. CDR3 sequence (DNA): TGTGCCAGCAGCCAAGGAGGTACAGGCGATTACTATGGCTACACCTTC.

The chain has TRBV24-1 and TRBJ1-5; D gene ambiguous. Deletions cut 0 bases from V and 5 bases from J, with 7 bases between. The CDR3 runs to 14 residues. Germline loops: CDR1 KGHDR, CDR2 SFDVKD. This CDR3 is CATSDLTAYQPQHF. The CDR3 coding sequence is TGTGCCACCAGTGATTTGACAGCTTATCAGCCCCAGCATTTT.

The chain couples TRBV28 to TRBJ1-3, with 8 bases lining up with TRBD1. The J segment lost 4 bases and the V segment lost 0 bases, leaving 8 bases of the junction unmatched. Germline CDR1 reads MDHEN; CDR2 reads SYDVKM. The CDR3 has 17 residues. CDR3 sequence (DNA): TGTGCCAGCAGTTTATGGCCCCCAGGGGGCTCCGGAAACACCATATATTTT. It encodes CASSLWPPGGSGNTIYF.

The chain employs TRBV6-2 or TRBV6-3 and TRBJ2-7; D is unclear. Trimming took off 5 bases at V and 0 bases at J, with 11 bases between the two ends. The CDR3 is 14 amino acids. CDR1 MNHEY and CDR2 SVGEGT come from the germline V gene. CDR3 residues: CASSRLAGSYEQYF. The CDR3 DNA is TGTGCCAGCAGTCGGTTGGCAGGCTCCTACGAGCAGTACTTC.

This chain connects TRBV29-1 to TRBJ1-1, with D maybe TRBD1 (5 bases). V lost 4 bases to trimming and J lost 4 bases, with 7 bases between them. The CDR3 is 11 residues long. Germline CDR1 is SQVTM and CDR2 is ANQGSEA. As DNA, the CDR3 is TGCAGCGTTGGGCAGGGCACTGAAGCTTTCTTT. Translation gives CSVGQGTEAFF. Full variable domain (outside the CDR3, taken from reference TRBV29-1 and TRBJ1-1): SAVISQKPSRDICQRGTSLTIQCQVDSQVTMMFWYRQQPGQSLTLIATANQGSEATYESGFVIDKFPISRPNLTFSTLTVSNMSPEDSSIYLCSVGQGTEAFFGQGTRLTVV.

V usage is TRBV30 and J usage is TRBJ1-1, with TRBD1 matching 8 bases. V was clipped by 3 bases and J by 5 bases; unmatched bases: 5. The V gene's germline CDR1 is GTSNPN and CDR2 SVGIG (reference sequence). This CDR3 spans 13 amino acids. CDR3 sequence: CAWRGTGLTEAFF. In nucleotides, the CDR3 is TGTGCCTGGAGGGGGACAGGCCTAACTGAAGCTTTCTTT. Filled out from reference TRBV30 and TRBJ1-1, the complete variable domain reads SQTIHQWPATLVQPVGSPLSLECTVEGTSNPNLYWYRQAAGRGLQLLFYSVGIGQISSEVPQNLSASRPQDRQFILSSKKLLLSDSGFYLCAWRGTGLTEAFFGQGTRLTVV.

This chain uses TRBV27 with TRBJ2-1; 12 nucleotides line up with TRBD2. CDR3 size: 19 residues. Germline V gene lookup returns CDR1 MNHEY and CDR2 SMNVEV (reference sequence). With 3 bases clipped from V and 1 base from J, the junction kept 10 bases outside the gene matches. CDR3 in amino acids: CASSFLLAGGSGSYNEQFF. For the CDR3, the DNA is TGTGCCAGCAGTTTTTTACTAGCGGGAGGTTCCGGGTCCTACAATGAGCAGTTCTTC.

The V call is TRBV7-2, the J call TRBJ1-3; 11 bases map to TRBD1. The CDR3 length is 18 residues. The junction had 8 bases not matched to a gene; V was cut back by 4 bases and J by 0 bases. Germline V gene sequence: CDR1 SGHTA, CDR2 FQGNSA. Here the CDR3 reads CASSSSDRGPYSGNTIYF. CDR3 nucleotide sequence: TGTGCCAGCAGCTCCTCGGACAGGGGGCCCTACTCTGGAAACACCATATATTTT.

The rearrangement uses TRBV5-1 and TRBJ2-5; D might be TRBD1 (6 bases). CDR1 is SGHRS, CDR2 YFSETQ, per germline. The V end lost 4 bases, the J end lost 4 bases, and 17 bases lay between the germline ends. CDR3 length: 15 amino acids. The CDR3 DNA is TGCGCCAGCAGCCCAGGGGACACGGGGAGAGAGACCCAGTACTTC. It encodes CASSPGDTGRETQYF. Based on the CDR3 plus reference TRBV5-1 and TRBJ2-5, the full variable domain is KAGVTQTPRYLIKTRGQQVTLSCSPISGHRSVSWYQQTPGQGLQFLFEYFSETQRNKGNFPGRFSGRQFSNSRSEMNVSTLELGDSALYLCASSPGDTGRETQYFGPGTRLLVL.

Written as DNA, the CDR3 is TGCGCCAGCAGTCACTCCGACAGGGGGAGGGATCAGCCCCAGCATTTT. Translating it yields CASSHSDRGRDQPQHF. V gene TRBV23-1 combines with J gene TRBJ1-5, with TRBD1 matching over 9 bases. TRBV23-1 is filed as an ORF, its function uncertain. J was trimmed by 5 bases and V by 3 bases; bases with no gene match: 8. The CDR3 extends over 16 amino acids.

The chain recombines TRBV4-1 with TRBJ2-7; 12 bases map to TRBD2. Per germline, CDR1 MGHRA and CDR2 YSYEKL. The V gene end was trimmed by 6 bases and the J gene end by 4 bases; junction bases not matched to a gene: 7. This CDR3 is built from 15 residues. As DNA, the CDR3 is TGCGCCAGCAGGGCCGGGACTAGCGGGTTTTACGAGCAGTACTTC. It codes for CASRAGTSGFYEQYF.

This clone was detected a few times. The chain employs TRBV5-1 and TRBJ2-2; TRBD1 might be the D (5 bases). The V end lost 3 bases, the J end lost 4 bases, and 10 bases lay between the germline ends. CDR1 and CDR2 (germline): SGHRS, YFSETQ. This CDR3 spans 14 amino acids. The CDR3, as DNA: TGCGCCAGCAGCTCGCAGGGATCCACCGGGGAGCTGTTTTTT. Translating gives CASSSQGSTGELFF.

The rearrangement joins TRBV6-4 to TRBJ1-2; unclear D gene. The CDR3 runs 11 residues. Trimming took off 7 bases at V and 8 bases at J, with 11 bases between the two ends. CDR1 and CDR2 from the germline V gene are MRHNA and SNTAGT. Here the CDR3 reads CASNGGYGYTF. The CDR3 nucleotides are TGTGCCAGCAATGGAGGGTACGGCTACACCTTC.

This sequence joins TRBV14 and TRBJ2-1, with 9 bases that match TRBD1. There are 15 residues in the CDR3. CDR1 and CDR2 (germline): SGHDN, FVKESK. The J segment lost 0 bases and the V segment lost 4 bases, leaving 1 base of the junction unmatched. Here the CDR3 reads CASSPTGGSYNEQFF. The CDR3 DNA reads TGTGCCAGCAGCCCGACAGGGGGCTCCTACAATGAGCAGTTCTTC.

The chain recombines TRBV29-1 with TRBJ2-7, with 9 bases matching TRBD2. V was clipped by 0 bases and J by 2 bases; unmatched bases: 8. This CDR3 is 16 amino acids long. CDR1 SQVTM and CDR2 ANQGSEA come from the germline V gene. The DNA for the CDR3 is TGCAGCGTTGAAGATTACGTAGCGGGGGAGGCCTACGAGCAGTACTTC. This translates into CSVEDYVAGEAYEQYF.

The genes are TRBV28 and TRBJ2-7; 7 bases agree with TRBD1. CDR1 MDHEN and CDR2 SYDVKM come from the germline V gene. CDR3 size: 15 residues. V lost 5 bases to trimming and J lost 3 bases; unmatched junction nucleotides: 10. This CDR3 is CASSISRQGRYEQYF. The DNA for the CDR3 is TGTGCCAGCAGTATTAGTCGACAGGGCCGCTACGAGCAGTACTTC.

The J gene is TRBJ2-6, the V gene TRBV6-4; D might be TRBD1 (5 bases). The germline V and J ends were trimmed by 3 bases and 4 bases, with 13 bases remaining between them. Germline CDR1 and CDR2: MRHNA and SNTAGT. The CDR3 loop spans 16 amino acids. CDR3 sequence (DNA): TGTGCCAGCAGTGAGACCTCAGGGAACGGGGCCAACGTCCTGACTTTC. Translation gives CASSETSGNGANVLTF.

The V and J genes are TRBV28 and TRBJ1-1, with D possibly being TRBD1 (5 bases). V was cut by 7 bases and J by 4 bases, with 13 bases left in between. The CDR3 consists of 13 residues. CDR1 MDHEN and CDR2 SYDVKM come from the germline V gene. In DNA form, the CDR3 reads TGTGCCAGCATAGGTTCAGGGATCACTGAAGCTTTCTTT. Translating gives CASIGSGITEAFF.

The chain carries TRBV27 and TRBJ1-1; a possible D gene is TRBD1 (6 bases). Germline loops: CDR1 MNHEY, CDR2 SMNVEV (reference sequence). CDR3 length equals 13 residues. The ends were cut back, 8 bases at V and 8 bases at J, with 18 bases in the middle. CDR3: CASFAAWGGEAFF. CDR3 DNA sequence: TGTGCCAGCTTTGCGGCCTGGGGGGGCGAAGCTTTCTTT.

The chain carries TRBV25-1 and TRBJ2-1; 9 bases agree with TRBD1. The CDR3 loop spans 15 amino acids. CDR1 and CDR2 (germline): MGHDK, SYGVNS. V shed 3 bases, J shed 6 bases, and the junction held 6 bases outside the gene matches. In DNA, the CDR3 is TGTGCCAGCAGTGAGGCGGGACAGGGTTCCAATGAGCAGTTCTTC. Encoded protein: CASSEAGQGSNEQFF.

The gene calls are TRBV28 and TRBJ2-3; 9 nucleotides match TRBD2. The germline CDR1 and CDR2 sequences are MDHEN and SYDVKM. The V and J ends lost 4 bases and 4 bases, in that order; junction bases with no gene match: 9. This CDR3 comprises 16 residues. This CDR3 is CASSSPGGRGADTQYF. The CDR3 bases are TGTGCCAGCAGTTCGCCGGGCGGGAGGGGAGCAGATACGCAGTATTTT. Using reference TRBV28 and TRBJ2-3 for the parts outside the CDR3, the full variable domain is DVKVTQSSRYLVKRTGEKVFLECVQDMDHENMFWYRQDPGLGLRLIYFSYDVKMKEKGDIPEGYSVSREKKERFSLILESASTNQTSMYLCASSSPGGRGADTQYFGPGTRLTVL.

This clone came up a few times. The chain carries TRBV7-9 and TRBJ1-6, with D perhaps matching TRBD1 (5 bases). This CDR3 is built from 17 residues. The ends were cut back, 2 bases at V and 7 bases at J, with 18 bases in the middle. The germline gives CDR1 SEHNR, CDR2 FQNEAQ (reference sequence). CDR3 loop: CASSLKAGTLGNSPLHF. CDR3 nucleotide sequence: TGTGCCAGCAGCTTAAAGGCAGGGACTTTGGGGAATTCACCCCTCCACTTT. Based on the CDR3 plus reference TRBV7-9 and TRBJ1-6, the full variable domain is DTGVSQNPRHKITKRGQNVTFRCDPISEHNRLYWYRQTLGQGPEFLTYFQNEAQLEKSRLLSDRFSAERPKGSFSTLEIQRTEQGDSAMYLCASSLKAGTLGNSPLHFGNGTRLTVT.

This CDR3 is CASSPTAGGYTF. The CDR3 coding sequence is TGTGCCAGCAGTCCGACCGCCGGGGGCTACACCTTC. This chain connects TRBV28 to TRBJ1-2; no clear D. V was pared by 5 bases and J by 8 bases, with 12 bases between. The V gene's germline CDR1 is MDHEN and CDR2 SYDVKM. This CDR3 is built from 12 residues.

The chain joins TRBV15 to TRBJ2-1; D might be TRBD1 (6 bases). Trimming left V 3 bases short and J 0 bases short, with 9 bases between. The CDR3 is 15 residues long. Per the germline V gene, CDR1 is LNHNV and CDR2 is YYDKDF (reference sequence). The CDR3 DNA is TGTGCCACCAGCAGCGGACAGCCCTCCTACAATGAGCAGTTCTTC. Translation gives CATSSGQPSYNEQFF.

V and J are TRBV18 and TRBJ1-5; no clear D. Germline V gene data show CDR1 as KGHSH and CDR2 as LQKENI. V was trimmed by 3 bases and J by 2 bases, leaving 5 bases between them. The CDR3 contains 13 residues. Here the CDR3 reads CASSPAGNQPQHF. The DNA of the CDR3 is TGTGCCAGCTCACCGGCAGGCAATCAGCCCCAGCATTTT.

The gene calls are TRBV27 and TRBJ1-1; 9 nucleotides match TRBD1. CDR1 is MNHEY and CDR2 is SMNVEV in the germline V gene (reference sequence). The CDR3 extends over 16 amino acids. With V trimmed by 3 bases and J by 5 bases, 10 bases remained unmatched. The CDR3 loop is CASSLWTGEGWTEAFF. The CDR3 nucleotides read TGTGCCAGCAGTTTGTGGACAGGGGAAGGTTGGACTGAAGCTTTCTTT.

The V call is TRBV19, the J call TRBJ1-2; TRBD1 matches 7 bases. Germline CDR1 is LNHDA and CDR2 is SQIVND (reference sequence). The CDR3 extends over 13 amino acids. J gave up 2 bases and V 7 bases, and 4 bases lay outside the gene matches. CDR3 nucleotide sequence: TGTGCCAGTAATGTACAGGGGAACTATGGCTACACCTTC. Its translation is CASNVQGNYGYTF.

This clone was detected only once. This chain uses TRBV10-3 with TRBJ2-7; 9 bases agree with TRBD1. The CDR3 has 15 residues. The ends lost 5 bases at V and 0 bases at J; junction bases unmatched: 5. The germline V gene has CDR1 ENHRY and CDR2 SYGVKD. The CDR3 here is CAISPPGQGSYEQYF. DNA for the CDR3: TGTGCCATCAGTCCTCCGGGACAGGGCTCCTACGAGCAGTACTTC.

V is TRBV5-6 and J is TRBJ2-5; 9 nucleotides agree with TRBD1. The CDR3 extends over 17 amino acids. The V and J ends lost 0 bases and 5 bases, in that order; junction bases with no gene match: 11. Looked up from germline, CDR1 is SGHDT and CDR2 is YYEEEE. This chain's CDR3 is CASSLGGQGVPSETQYF. DNA for the CDR3: TGTGCCAGCAGCTTGGGGGGACAGGGCGTCCCGTCCGAGACCCAGTACTTC. Filled out from reference TRBV5-6 and TRBJ2-5, the complete variable domain reads DAGVTQSPTHLIKTRGQQVTLRCSPKSGHDTVSWYQQALGQGPQFIFQYYEEEERQRGNFPDRFSGHQFPNYSSELNVNALLLGDSALYLCASSLGGQGVPSETQYFGPGTRLLVL.

V and J are TRBV11-2 and TRBJ2-5, with D maybe TRBD2 (6 bases). This CDR3 is built from 13 residues. Germline CDR1 and CDR2: SGHAT and FQNNGV. V dropped 3 bases and J dropped 4 bases, with 9 bases sitting between them. The CDR3 coding sequence is TGTGCCAGCAGCTTGACTAGTTCAGAGACCCAGTACTTC. Encoded protein: CASSLTSSETQYF.

The V gene is TRBV7-2, the J gene TRBJ1-6; no clear D gene. Trimming pared 6 bases from V and 8 bases from J, leaving 8 bases between. CDR1 is SGHTA, CDR2 FQGNSA, per germline. This CDR3 has 12 residues. The CDR3: CASSPQDSPLHF. CDR3 DNA: TGTGCCAGCAGTCCGCAGGATTCACCCCTCCACTTT. Complete variable domain (other parts from reference TRBV7-2 and TRBJ1-6): GAGVSQSPSNKVTEKGKDVELRCDPISGHTALYWYRQSLGQGLEFLIYFQGNSAPDKSGLPSDRFSAERTGGSVSTLTIQRTQQEDSAVYLCASSPQDSPLHFGNGTRLTVT.

This clone was seen only a few times. The J gene is TRBJ2-1, the V gene TRBV3-1 (or the pseudogene TRBV3-2); 7 bases match TRBD2. The CDR3 runs to 15 residues. With 1 base clipped from V and 7 bases from J, the junction kept 7 bases outside the gene matches. Germline CDR1 LGHDT, CDR2 YNNKEL (reference sequence). The CDR3: CASSQVGGRRNEQFF. The CDR3, as DNA: TGTGCCAGCAGCCAAGTAGGCGGGAGAAGGAATGAGCAGTTCTTC.